A single sample is the source of the 27 T cell receptor beta chains below, sequenced in a study of response to subunit inactivated influenza vaccine. MiXCR, applied by TCRdb to the RT-PCR reads, yields one record per CDR3 protein. Altogether more than 550,000 distinct CDR3 sequences are present, roughly 12% being singletons, with the ten largest covering roughly a tenth. This sample comprised PBMCs from blood, obtained on the day of vaccination. The receptors originated from a man in his fifties or sixties who received an inactivated influenza vaccine.

This clonotype was counted ten times or more. The chain joins TRBV20-1 to TRBJ2-7; 9 bases fit TRBD1. CDR3 length: 14 residues. Germline lookup yields CDR1 DFQATT and CDR2 SNEGSKA (reference sequence). V trimming: 0 bases; J trimming: 5 bases; junction bases outside the gene matches: 5. CDR3 DNA sequence: TGCAGTGCTAGAGATGTGGACAGGGGCCACGAGCAGTACTTC. Protein: CSARDVDRGHEQYF.

V gene TRBV29-1 combines with J gene TRBJ2-4; 9 bases match TRBD1. With 5 bases clipped from V and 5 bases from J, the junction kept 4 bases outside the gene matches. There are 13 residues in the CDR3. Germline V lookup: CDR1 SQVTM, CDR2 ANQGSEA. CDR3 sequence reads: CSVTRDRENIQYF. As DNA, the CDR3 is TGCAGCGTTACCCGGGACAGGGAAAACATTCAGTACTTC.

The DNA for the CDR3 is TGTGCCAGCAGTTTGAAGCTTTTGGGAAACACCATATATTTT. Encoded protein: CASSLKLLGNTIYF. The rearrangement joins TRBV12-3 or TRBV12-4 to TRBJ1-3; no firm D call. This CDR3 comprises 14 residues. The V end lost 3 bases, the J end lost 4 bases, and 10 bases lay between the germline ends.

This clonotype occurred a few times. The chain uses TRBV6-1 and TRBJ2-7, with 7 positions matching TRBD2. This CDR3 contains 15 residues. J lost 6 bases, V lost 6 bases, and 14 bases had no gene match. Germline V gene sequence: CDR1 MNHNS, CDR2 SASEGT. CDR3 DNA: TGTGCCAGCAGCGCATCTAGCGGAGGACTTCTCGAGCAGTACTTC. Its translation: CASSASSGGLLEQYF.

This clonotype was seen many times. The chain combines TRBV5-1 with TRBJ2-2; D call uncertain. The CDR3 has 14 residues. The ends were cut back, 0 bases at V and 5 bases at J, with 8 bases in the middle. Germline CDR1 is SGHRS and CDR2 is YFSETQ. The CDR3 nucleotides are TGCGCCAGCAGCTTGGCCGAGACGACCGGGGAGCTGTTTTTT. This sequence encodes CASSLAETTGELFF.

The table lists this clonotype with a few counts. J is TRBJ2-7 and V is TRBV20-1; 8 bases are shared with TRBD1. The CDR3 spans 15 residues. V dropped 3 bases and J dropped 0; count of bases not matched to a gene: 7. The germline gives CDR1 DFQATT, CDR2 SNEGSKA (reference sequence). CDR3 sequence: CSARDREVGSYEQYF. The CDR3 nucleotides read TGCAGTGCTAGGGACAGGGAGGTGGGCTCCTACGAGCAGTACTTC.

About this clonotype itself: The germline gene is not matched at one end of the junction; a read error may be the cause. This chain uses TRBV5-6 with TRBJ2-7; weak D call: TRBD1 (6 bases). The CDR3 totals 13 residues. Germline V gene lookup returns CDR1 SGHDT and CDR2 YYEEEE. The CDR3 region has the DNA TGTGCCATCAGCTCCAGGGGCAGGGGCGAGCAGTACTTC. The encoded protein is CAISSRGRGEQYF.

This clonotype appeared a few times. The chain joins TRBV6-2 or TRBV6-3 to TRBJ1-6; no reliable D call. The V and J ends lost 2 bases and 8 bases respectively, with 16 bases between them. Germline CDR1 and CDR2: MNHEY and SVGEGT. The length of the CDR3 is 16 residues. In nucleotides, the CDR3 is TGTGCCAGCAGTTACGGGCCACGACGTTCAGATTCACCCCTCCACTTT. Translating it yields CASSYGPRRSDSPLHF.

V and J are TRBV12-3 or TRBV12-4 and TRBJ1-1; tentatively, D is TRBD1 (5 bases). CDR3 length: 15 residues. V lost 2 bases and J 3 bases, leaving 13 bases between the germline ends. CDR3 nucleotide sequence: TGTGCCAGCAGTTTAAGGACAATGGGGGACACTGAAGCTTTCTTT. This codes for CASSLRTMGDTEAFF.

This clonotype has a handful of counts. A junction boundary mismatches the germline segment, possibly from a read error. The V gene is TRBV20-1, the J gene TRBJ1-4; 10 nucleotides agree with TRBD1. Looked up from germline, CDR1 is DFQATT and CDR2 is SNEGSKA (reference sequence). The CDR3 contains 16 residues. The CDR3 DNA is TGCTGTGCTAGAGATGGGGACAGGGGATTGAATGAAAAACTGTTTTTT. Encoded protein: CCARDGDRGLNEKLFF.

This clonotype was counted between two and nine times. The CDR3 reads CASSSGVVPNTEAFF. CDR3 nucleotides: TGTGCCAGCAGCTCGGGGGTGGTCCCGAACACTGAAGCTTTCTTT. The chain has TRBV9 and TRBJ1-1, with D tentatively TRBD1 (5 bases). Per the germline V gene, CDR1 is SGDLS and CDR2 is YYNGEE. Trimming shortened V by 4 bases and J by 1 base, and 14 bases separated the two germline ends. The CDR3 sequence is 15 residues long.

The gene calls are TRBV12-3 or TRBV12-4 and TRBJ1-5; a weak D match, TRBD1 (5 bases). The CDR3 has 14 amino acids. Trimming pared 5 bases from V and 0 bases from J, leaving 8 bases between. The CDR3 nucleotides are TGTGCCAGCAGTACAGGACATAGCAATCAGCCCCAGCATTTT. Residues: CASSTGHSNQPQHF.

J is TRBJ2-7 and V is TRBV10-3; tentatively, D is TRBD1 (6 bases). Trimming left V 4 bases short and J 0 bases short, with 13 bases between. Germline V gene data show CDR1 as ENHRY and CDR2 as SYGVKD. This CDR3 region has 15 residues. In DNA form, the CDR3 reads TGTGCCATCAGTGGGAAAAGGGGGACCTCCTACGAGCAGTACTTC. Its protein product is CAISGKRGTSYEQYF.

This clonotype came up a few times. The chain's CDR3 is CAIRGQGKETQYF. The CDR3 bases are TGTGCCATCAGGGGACAGGGAAAAGAGACCCAGTACTTC. The rearrangement links TRBV10-3 to TRBJ2-5, with 9 bases aligning to TRBD1. Trimming cost V 6 bases and J 3 bases; bases outside gene matches: 2. CDR1 and CDR2 (germline): ENHRY, SYGVKD. The CDR3 extends over 13 amino acids.

There are many counts of this clonotype. The J gene is TRBJ2-3, the V gene TRBV5-6; D call uncertain. CDR1 SGHDT and CDR2 YYEEEE come from the germline V gene. Trimming shortened V by 4 bases and J by 2 bases, and 11 bases separated the two germline ends. The CDR3 covers 14 residues. CDR3 bases: TGTGCCAGCAGCATTAGATCTTTCACAGATACGCAGTATTTT. As protein: CASSIRSFTDTQYF.

The J gene is TRBJ2-1, the V gene TRBV19; 10 positions match TRBD2. The V and J ends lost 3 bases and 0 bases, in that order; junction bases with no gene match: 2. The CDR3 has 16 residues. CDR1 is LNHDA and CDR2 is SQIVND in the germline V gene (reference sequence). In DNA, the CDR3 is TGTGCCAGTAGTATGGCTAGCGGGGGCTCCTACAATGAGCAGTTCTTC. Protein: CASSMASGGSYNEQFF. The complete variable domain, with remaining parts taken from reference TRBV19 and TRBJ2-1, reads DGGITQSPKYLFRKEGQNVTLSCEQNLNHDAMYWYRQDPGQGLRLIYYSQIVNDFQKGDIAEGYSVSREKKESFPLTVTSAQKNPTAFYLCASSMASGGSYNEQFFGPGTRLTVL.

This clonotype has more than one count but fewer than ten. The rearrangement joins TRBV6-2 or TRBV6-3 to TRBJ2-3, with TRBD1 as a possible D gene (5 bases). Trimming cost V 5 bases and J 5 bases, with 14 bases left between them. This CDR3 is built from 14 residues. The germline V gene has CDR1 MNHEY and CDR2 SVGEGT. In nucleotides, the CDR3 is TGTGCCAGCAGTGTCCAGGGATTCAGAGATACGCAGTATTTT. Amino acid sequence: CASSVQGFRDTQYF.

This clonotype was observed a handful of times. V usage is TRBV10-2 and J usage is TRBJ2-1; D is possibly TRBD2 (5 bases). The germline V gene has CDR1 WSHSY and CDR2 SAAADI. The CDR3 totals 13 residues. The V gene lost 2 bases and the J gene lost 3 bases, with 5 bases spanning the gap. In nucleotides, the CDR3 is TGCGCCAGCAGTGAGCGGGACTACAATGAGCAGTTCTTC. Encoded protein: CASSERDYNEQFF.

On this clonotype: A junction end diverges from the germline sequence, so it may reflect a read error. The CDR3 loop reads CASTHQVSGGNFYNEHFF. The CDR3 DNA is TGTGCCAGCACCCATCAGGTTAGCGGGGGGAACTTCTACAATGAGCATTTCTTC. The chain joins TRBV6-2 or TRBV6-3 to TRBJ2-1; TRBD2 matches at 10 bases. CDR1 is MNHEY, CDR2 SVGEGT, per germline. The CDR3 extends over 18 amino acids.

V gene TRBV20-1 combines with J gene TRBJ2-3, with TRBD2 as a possible D gene (6 bases). CDR3 length: 15 amino acids. From germline, CDR1 is DFQATT and CDR2 SNEGSKA (reference sequence). Trimming took off 1 base at V and 4 bases at J, with 15 bases between the two ends. In DNA, the CDR3 is TGCAGTGCTAGAGGGGGCACTAGCAGCGCAGATACGCAGTATTTT. Translated: CSARGGTSSADTQYF.

V gene TRBV4-1 combines with J gene TRBJ2-5; D uncertain. This CDR3 is 14 amino acids long. CDR1 MGHRA and CDR2 YSYEKL come from the germline V gene. V was shortened by 1 base and J by 6 bases, with 12 bases between the two germline ends. The CDR3 region is CASSQGEGLKTQYF. For the CDR3, the DNA is TGCGCCAGCAGCCAAGGTGAAGGTCTAAAGACCCAGTACTTC.

This clonotype has just a few counts. V gene TRBV6-1 combines with J gene TRBJ2-2; D may correspond to TRBD1 or TRBD2 (5 bases each). Germline CDR1 MNHNS, CDR2 SASEGT. The CDR3 is 13 residues long. CDR3 bases: TGTGTCTCCTGCGAGGGGCGCACCGGGGAGCTGTTTTTT. Translating it yields CVSCEGRTGELFF.

The chain combines TRBV24-1 with TRBJ2-2, with no clear D. The CDR3 totals 16 residues. Germline loops: CDR1 KGHDR, CDR2 SFDVKD. Trimming shortened V by 0 bases and J by 6 bases, and 13 bases separated the two germline ends. CDR3 nucleotides: TGTGCCACCAGTGATTTGCGCCAGGTCCGCCCCGGGGAGCTGTTTTTT. Translated: CATSDLRQVRPGELFF.

The V call is TRBV28, the J call TRBJ2-3; no clear D gene. Germline CDR1 is MDHEN and CDR2 is SYDVKM. This CDR3 is built from 13 residues. V was pared by 2 bases and J by 6 bases, with 9 bases between. CDR3 sequence reads: CASSLRNIDTQYF. The CDR3 DNA sequence: TGTGCCAGCAGTTTAAGAAACATCGATACGCAGTATTTT.

CDR3 sequence (DNA): TGTGCCAGCAGTAGAGGGACCCCCCTTTACAATGAGCAGTTCTTC. Translated, it gives CASSRGTPLYNEQFF. The gene calls are TRBV12-3 or TRBV12-4 and TRBJ2-1; D is perhaps TRBD1 or TRBD2 (5 bases each). The ends were cut back, 5 bases at V and 4 bases at J, with 15 bases in the middle. This CDR3 has 15 amino acids.

The gene calls are TRBV6-5 and TRBJ1-2; D gene unclear. V was trimmed by 0 bases and J by 0 bases, leaving 5 bases between them. The CDR3 sequence is 14 residues long. Germline CDR1 reads MNHEY; CDR2 reads SVGAGI. The DNA of the CDR3 is TGTGCCAGCAGTTACTCGGCTTCTAACTATGGCTACACCTTC. Translation: CASSYSASNYGYTF.

In its sample, this clonotype was seen many times. The chain carries TRBV4-2 and TRBJ2-7; no definite D call. CDR1 LGHNA and CDR2 YNFKEQ come from the germline V gene. The CDR3 sequence is 16 residues long. V was cut by 3 bases and J by 2 bases, with 17 bases left in between. The CDR3 spells CASSQNLAGPPYEQYF. DNA for the CDR3: TGTGCCAGCAGCCAGAATTTGGCCGGGCCCCCCTACGAGCAGTACTTC.